The clone carrying this T cell receptor beta chain was observed a handful of times. Its antigen is unknown. The data derive from a study of cytomegalovirus exposure and HLA in healthy donors. Whole-study results and caveats: Published work reported that the classifier diagnosed cytomegalovirus status with high specificity and sensitivity. V- and J-gene trimming in TCR beta was tied to a missense DCLRE1C variant by an analysis performed later. Solely CMV serostatus was available to characterize immune exposure.

Amplification used 60 Vbeta primers and 13 Jbeta primers. In the authors' methods: In a later analysis, of around 85 million unique beta chains, roughly 9.9 million appeared in at least two donors. Data came from immunoSEQ multiplex PCR; TCRdb stores just in-frame clones and leaves some out. V, J and clone size derive from that table, while D and trimming were established from the DNA sequence. Here the sample spans 90,000 to 140,000 clones, under 85% being singletons. Sequenced sample: PBMCs. The TCR sequence derives from a man younger than 40 in good health and CMV-seronegative.

The CDR3 DNA reads TGCAGTGCGCGTTCACCCCTCCACTTT. This codes for CSARSPLHF. The chain combines TRBV20-1 with TRBJ1-6, with D hard to call. Germline lookup yields CDR1 DFQATT and CDR2 SNEGSKA (reference sequence). The CDR3 has 9 residues. The V and J ends lost 6 bases and 9 bases respectively, with 3 bases between them.